The rows below give T cell receptor beta chains drawn from one sample of a study of Graves' ophthalmopathy and Graves' hyperthyroidism. Each CDR3 protein is one row after TCRdb ran MiXCR on the multiplex PCR reads. The sample shows almost 750,000 distinct CDR3 sequences, 40% of them seen only once. What was sequenced was peripheral blood. The receptors were sampled from an adult man with Graves' ophthalmopathy. CDR3s include the opening cysteine and the closing phenylalanine or tryptophan. The D gene is left open where the match is weak. Rows may omit the clone size; those that give it use once, few, many or a size class.

d_gene,abundance,v_gene,j_gene,CDR3nt,CDR3aa
NA,NA,TRBV20-1,TRBJ1-4,TGCAGTGCTAGAGATCTGGGGGCGTGGGAAAAACTGTTTTTT,CSARDLGAWEKLFF
TRBD1,NA,TRBV25-1,TRBJ2-5,TGTGCCAGCAGTGAGGGGGGACAGGGGGGAGAGACCCAGTACTTC,CASSEGGQGGETQYF
TRBD1,many,TRBV2,TRBJ1-4,TGTGCCAGCACCAGGGACAGGGGCCACTCCAATGAAAAACTGTTTTTT,CASTRDRGHSNEKLFF
NA,NA,TRBV2,TRBJ1-1,TGTGCCAGCAGTGAAGTCACGGGGGCATACTTT,CASSEVTGAYF
TRBD1,NA,TRBV7-4,TRBJ1-1,TGTGCCAGCAGCTTTCGACAGGGTGTAAGGACTGAAGCTTTCTTT,CASSFRQGVRTEAFF
NA,NA,TRBV10-3,TRBJ1-1,TGTGCCATCAGCCGGTGGGACCTGAACACTGAAGCTTTCTTT,CAISRWDLNTEAFF
NA,many,TRBV2,TRBJ1-1,TGTGCCACGACAGGAGGAACTGAAGCTTTCTTT,CATTGGTEAFF
NA,NA,TRBV10-1,TRBJ2-2,TGCGCCAGCAGTGGTTCTCAAACCGGGGAGCTGTTTTTT,CASSGSQTGELFF
NA,NA,TRBV25-1,TRBJ2-2,TGTGCCAGCAGTGAACCCGAGCCAAGAAACACCGGGGAGCTGTTTTTT,CASSEPEPRNTGELFF
NA,NA,TRBV5-6,TRBJ1-6,TGTGCCAGCAGCCATCTACGTGGGAATCAGCCCCTCCACTTT,CASSHLRGNQPLHF
NA,NA,TRBV25-1,TRBJ1-3,TGTGCCAGCAGTGATTCAGCCGGGACAAACTCTGGAAACACCATATATTTT,CASSDSAGTNSGNTIYF
NA,many,TRBV6-5,TRBJ1-1,TGTGCCAGCAGTACCTTACTCCTGAACACTGAAGCTTTCTTT,CASSTLLLNTEAFF
NA,NA,TRBV24-1,TRBJ1-5,TGTGCCAGCAGTTGGGAGATAGGCCGAGGCACAGAAAATCAGCCCCAGCATTTT,CASSWEIGRGTENQPQHF
NA,NA,TRBV2,TRBJ2-5,TGTGCCAGCAGTTACGTTAGCCACCAAGAGACCCAGTACTTC,CASSYVSHQETQYF
NA,NA,TRBV11-2,TRBJ1-4,TGTGCCAGCAGACCTCTCTTCAGGGGCCGTAATGAAAAACTGTTTTTT,CASRPLFRGRNEKLFF
NA,NA,TRBV2,TRBJ1-2,TGTGCCAGCAGTGAACCAACTGGCTACACCTTC,CASSEPTGYTF
TRBD1,NA,TRBV10-3,TRBJ2-6,TGTGCCAGCTTGGTGACAGGGTCTGGGGCCAACGTCCTGACTTTC,CASLVTGSGANVLTF
TRBD2,many,TRBV7-2,TRBJ2-5,TGTGCCAGCAGCTTAATGGGGACTACGGGAGAGACCCAGTACTTC,CASSLMGTTGETQYF
NA,NA,TRBV11-3,TRBJ2-7,TGTGCCAGCAGCTTGAGTGGGGGTGGCTCCTACGAGCAGTACTTC,CASSLSGGGSYEQYF
NA,NA,TRBV20-1,TRBJ2-7,TGCAGTGCTAGCCCCGGAGTTCGTGGGAATGAGCAGTACTTC,CSASPGVRGNEQYF
NA,few,TRBV20-1,TRBJ2-5,TGCAGTGCTAGACCCCTGGCGCCCCAAGAGACCCAGTACTTC,CSARPLAPQETQYF
NA,many,TRBV7-9,TRBJ2-7,TGTGCCATCCGATTAAGTCGGCAGGACGAGCAGTACTTC,CAIRLSRQDEQYF
TRBD1,NA,TRBV25-1,TRBJ2-2,TGTGCCAGCAGAAATGCAGGGCGCAGGGGGACCGGGGAGCTGTTTTTT,CASRNAGRRGTGELFF
NA,NA,TRBV7-9,TRBJ2-7,TGTGCCAGCAGCTCCCAAAAACCGACAGACAACTACGAGCAGTACTTC,CASSSQKPTDNYEQYF
NA,NA,TRBV20-1,TRBJ1-5,TGCAGTGCGGGAGAGGCAGCCTACGGCGATCAGCCCCAGCATTTT,CSAGEAAYGDQPQHF
NA,few,TRBV7-3,TRBJ2-5,TGTGCCAGCAGCTTAACTTCGCGGGGAAACGGGGAGACCCAGTACTTC,CASSLTSRGNGETQYF
TRBD1,once,TRBV29-1,TRBJ2-7,TGCAGCGTTGGCGGACAGGGGGAATCCTACGAGCAGTACTTC,CSVGGQGESYEQYF
TRBD1,NA,TRBV12-3/TRBV12-4,TRBJ1-1,TGTGCCAGCAGTTTGGGGACAGCGAACACTGGAGCTTTCTTT,CASSLGTANTGAFF
NA,NA,TRBV2,TRBJ2-7,TGTGCCAGCAGTCGGCCGGGACAGCAGTACTTC,CASSRPGQQYF
NA,many,TRBV15,TRBJ2-5,TGTGCCACCAGCAGAGAGGCGGTCGCGGAGACCCAGTACTTC,CATSREAVAETQYF
NA,many,TRBV2,TRBJ1-1,TGTGCCAGCAGCGCTGCAGGGAGCACTGAAGCTTTCTTT,CASSAAGSTEAFF
NA,NA,TRBV19,TRBJ1-4,TGTGCCAGTAGTGAACAGGCGGATGAAAAACTGTTTTTT,CASSEQADEKLFF
NA,NA,TRBV25-1,TRBJ2-2,TGTGCCAGCAGTTACGCTGGGGAGGCCGGGGAGCTGTTTTTT,CASSYAGEAGELFF
NA,NA,TRBV7-2,TRBJ1-6,TGTGCCAGCAGCTTTTTCGAAGGACAGAACGATTCACCCCTCCACTTT,CASSFFEGQNDSPLHF
NA,NA,TRBV11-2,TRBJ2-7,TGTGCCAGCAGCTTAGTTCTTCCTGCCTACGAGCAGTACTTC,CASSLVLPAYEQYF
TRBD2,NA,TRBV29-1,TRBJ2-5,TGCAGCTTTGGGCTAGCGGAAGAGACCCAGTACTTC,CSFGLAEETQYF
NA,NA,TRBV10-3,TRBJ2-6,TGTGCCATCAGCCATACAGGGCCTCCCTCTGGGGCCAACGTCCTGACTTTC,CAISHTGPPSGANVLTF
TRBD1,NA,TRBV29-1,TRBJ2-3,TGCAGCGCCTCGGACAGGGCAGATACGCAGTATTTT,CSASDRADTQYF
TRBD1,NA,TRBV24-1,TRBJ1-5,TGTGCCAGCAGTAAAGACAGGGGGGGAGGCAATCAGCCCCAGCATTTT,CASSKDRGGGNQPQHF
NA,NA,TRBV25-1,TRBJ2-3,TGTGCCAGCAGTGGATACACGGGCACAGATACGCAGTATTTT,CASSGYTGTDTQYF